This entry describes one T cell receptor beta chain. Germline V CDR1 and CDR2: MNHEY, SVGEGT. V was pared by 6 bases and J by 4 bases, with 18 bases between. There are 15 residues in the CDR3. The source of the sample is a study of early T cells in non-severe SARS-CoV-2 infection. Study context: The sequenced material was bulk RNA from unsorted whole blood, and its chains were unpaired.

TCRdb re-analysed the 5' RACE reads in MiXCR, keeping a single row per CDR3 protein. The sample lists about 69,000 distinct CDR3 sequences, roughly 4.6% seen once, with roughly 3.6% in the top ten. The TCR comes from an adult who was a healthcare worker with PCR-confirmed SARS-CoV-2 infection or an uninfected control (not recorded which). The donor label of this sample is uncertain. The sample was whole blood, taken at baseline. V usage is TRBV6-2 or TRBV6-3 and J usage is TRBJ1-1; TRBD1 might be the D (5 bases). In nucleotides, the CDR3 is TGTGCCAGCAGCCTCGGGACGGATCGTGGCACTGAAGCTTTCTTT. Translating gives CASSLGTDRGTEAFF.